This T cell receptor beta chain originates from a study of T cell repertoires in ileal Crohn's disease. Trimming removed 0 bases at V and 5 bases at J, with 16 bases between. Germline V gives CDR1 SNHLY, CDR2 FYNNEI. This CDR3 is built from 16 residues. The table came from immunoSEQ multiplex PCR; TCRdb's copy has only in-frame clones and leaves some out. Among roughly 17,000 clones listed, approximately 92% were seen once. The time point is: inflamed ileum from the surgical specimen. Material: ileal tissue. This clonotype originated in an adult with Crohn's disease. The chain carries TRBV2 and TRBJ1-2; D is unclear. CDR3: CASSEAAPGRAYGYTF. In DNA, the CDR3 is TGTGCCAGCAGTGAAGCGGCACCGGGCAGAGCATATGGCTACACCTTC.